The 32 T cell receptor beta chains listed next were all sequenced from one sample in a study of neurological immune-mediated disorders. TCRdb re-analysed the 5' RACE reads in MiXCR, keeping a single row per CDR3 protein. The repertoire holds about 80,000 distinct CDR3 sequences, with about 5.6% as singletons. The sample's time point: longitudinal time-point 2. The sequenced sample was PBMCs. Receptors were obtained from a woman in her fifties or sixties with multiple sclerosis.

This clonotype turned up a few times. The chain carries TRBV7-9 and TRBJ1-1; perhaps TRBD1 as D (5 bases). The V gene's germline CDR1 is SEHNR and CDR2 FQNEAQ (reference sequence). Trimming stripped 1 base from V and 3 bases from J, with 18 bases between. The CDR3 covers 17 residues. This chain's CDR3 is CASSLGGQGRRHTEAFF. CDR3 nucleotide sequence: TGTGCCAGCAGCTTAGGGGGTCAGGGTCGGAGGCACACTGAAGCTTTCTTT.

This clonotype was recorded at least ten times. The genes are TRBV29-1 and TRBJ2-1; 9 nucleotides agree with TRBD1. Germline values: CDR1 SQVTM, CDR2 ANQGSEA. The CDR3 is made up of 18 amino acids. V trimming: 6 bases; J trimming: 4 bases; junction bases outside the gene matches: 19. The DNA for the CDR3 is TGCAGCGTCCCGGGACAGGGAGGATTGGGGGGCGGGTACAATGAGCAGTTCTTC. This gives the protein CSVPGQGGLGGGYNEQFF.

The chain recombines TRBV5-1 with TRBJ1-2; 7 bases align to TRBD1. The CDR3 sequence is 15 residues long. J lost 4 bases, V lost 3 bases, and 9 bases had no gene match. The germline V gene encodes CDR1 SGHRS and CDR2 YFSETQ. The CDR3 sequence is CASSWTGQAPYGYTF. In DNA form, the CDR3 reads TGCGCCAGCAGCTGGACAGGACAGGCCCCCTATGGCTACACCTTC. The variable domain in full, with the rest retrieved from reference TRBV5-1 and TRBJ1-2, is KAGVTQTPRYLIKTRGQQVTLSCSPISGHRSVSWYQQTPGQGLQFLFEYFSETQRNKGNFPGRFSGRQFSNSRSEMNVSTLELGDSALYLCASSWTGQAPYGYTFGSGTRLTVV.

The table lists this clonotype with many counts. The rearrangement links TRBV15 to TRBJ2-5, with TRBD1 matching 11 bases. The CDR3 totals 15 residues. V was pared by 3 bases and J by 5 bases, with 5 bases of the junction left unmatched. Germline V lookup: CDR1 LNHNV, CDR2 YYDKDF (reference sequence). The CDR3 region is CATSRGQGVIETQYF. Here the CDR3 DNA reads TGTGCCACCAGCAGGGGACAGGGGGTCATTGAGACCCAGTACTTC. Variable domain in full (rest from reference TRBV15 and TRBJ2-5): DAMVIQNPRYQVTQFGKPVTLSCSQTLNHNVMYWYQQKSSQAPKLLFHYYDKDFNNEADTPDNFQSRRPNTSFCFLDIRSPGLGDTAMYLCATSRGQGVIETQYFGPGTRLLVL.

This clonotype has just one count. The CDR3 does not end in the conserved phenylalanine or tryptophan, so this is likely a read error. This chain uses TRBV28 with TRBJ2-7; D remains ambiguous. Germline assignment: CDR1 MDHEN and CDR2 SYDVKM. The CDR3 covers 14 residues. The germline V and J ends were trimmed by 5 bases and 6 bases, with 17 bases remaining between them. The CDR3 loop is CASSTTVTTGEQYS. The CDR3 DNA is TGTGCCAGCAGTACCACAGTGACGACGGGCGAGCAGTACTCC.

V usage is TRBV5-1 and J usage is TRBJ2-7; possibly TRBD2 for D (5 bases). Trimming removed 1 base at V and 1 base at J, with 12 bases between. Germline V gene sequence: CDR1 SGHRS, CDR2 YFSETQ. The CDR3 sequence is 15 residues long. The DNA for the CDR3 is TGCGCCAGCAGCTTGACCCCCGGGATGTCCTACGAGCAGTACTTC. It yields the protein CASSLTPGMSYEQYF.

The chain employs TRBV5-5 and TRBJ1-3; 10 nucleotides match TRBD1. J was trimmed by 4 bases and V by 1 base; bases with no gene match: 8. Germline V gene data show CDR1 as SGHKS and CDR2 as YYEKEE (reference sequence). This CDR3 has 17 residues. DNA of the CDR3: TGTGCCAGCAGCTTGACGGGACAGGGGATTCAGGGAAACACCATATATTTT. This codes for CASSLTGQGIQGNTIYF.

This sequence joins TRBV2 and TRBJ2-7; 9 nucleotides match TRBD2. Germline values: CDR1 SNHLY, CDR2 FYNNEI. Germline trimming cut 8 bases from V and 0 bases from J; bases unmatched to any gene: 5. This CDR3 comprises 14 residues. Here the CDR3 reads CASSRTSASYEQYF. The CDR3 DNA reads TGTGCCAGCTCCCGGACTAGCGCCTCCTACGAGCAGTACTTC.

This clonotype was picked up many times. This chain joins TRBV7-9 and TRBJ1-5; possible D gene TRBD1, 5 bases. The CDR3 consists of 19 residues. CDR1 and CDR2 (germline): SEHNR, FQNEAQ (reference sequence). Trimming took 1 base from V and 0 from J, leaving 19 bases between them. For the CDR3, the DNA is TGTGCCAGCAGCTTAGGGGACGGAGCTGGGCACGTTAGCAATCAGCCCCAGCATTTT. Protein sequence: CASSLGDGAGHVSNQPQHF.

This clonotype was counted ten times or more. The chain employs TRBV20-1 and TRBJ1-1; TRBD1 matches 7 bases. Per germline, CDR1 DFQATT and CDR2 SNEGSKA (reference sequence). This CDR3 region has 12 residues. V lost 6 bases, J lost 8 bases, and 9 bases stayed unmatched. The CDR3 nucleotides are TGCAGTGCAACCTACAGGGGCAGAGAAGCTTTCTTT. This translates into CSATYRGREAFF.

The sample holds many counts of this clonotype. The chain employs TRBV9 and TRBJ2-6; tentatively, D is TRBD2 (5 bases). The germline V gene encodes CDR1 SGDLS and CDR2 YYNGEE. Trimming left V 0 bases short and J 4 bases short, with 26 bases between. CDR3 length: 21 amino acids. The CDR3, as DNA: TGTGCCAGCAGCGTAGCGGGATCCCTTCAAGGGCTGGGTTCCGGGGCCAACGTCCTGACTTTC. Amino acid sequence: CASSVAGSLQGLGSGANVLTF.

V usage is TRBV3-1 and J usage is TRBJ2-1, with TRBD2 matching 11 bases. This CDR3 has 15 amino acids. The germline V gene has CDR1 LGHDT and CDR2 YNNKEL (reference sequence). The V segment lost 6 bases and the J segment 8 bases; nucleotides outside the gene matches: 9. In nucleotides, the CDR3 is TGTGCCAGCAGATATCTAGCGGGGGGCGAGTATGAGCAGTTCTTC. Translated: CASRYLAGGEYEQFF.

V usage is TRBV20-1 and J usage is TRBJ2-7, with 9 bases aligning to TRBD1. Germline values: CDR1 DFQATT, CDR2 SNEGSKA (reference sequence). CDR3 length: 15 amino acids. The junction had 6 bases not matched to a gene; V was cut back by 3 bases and J by 0 bases. CDR3 sequence reads: CSASGGQGVSYEQYF. As DNA, the CDR3 is TGCAGTGCTAGTGGGGGACAGGGAGTCTCCTACGAGCAGTACTTC.

At least ten counts were recorded for this clonotype. This chain uses TRBV10-3 with TRBJ1-1; 8 bases line up with TRBD1. This CDR3 comprises 13 residues. Unmatched junction bases numbered 4, after V lost 9 bases and J lost 1 base. Germline assignment: CDR1 ENHRY and CDR2 SYGVKD. Here the CDR3 DNA reads TGTGCCATAAGGACAGGGTCGAACACTGAAGCTTTCTTT. This gives the protein CAIRTGSNTEAFF.

This clonotype was counted many times. This chain links TRBV5-1 with TRBJ2-3; either TRBD1 or TRBD2 may supply D (7 bases each). This CDR3 is built from 16 residues. CDR1 is SGHRS, CDR2 YFSETQ, per germline. V gave up 3 bases and J gave up 0 bases, with 14 bases separating them. CDR3 in amino acids: CASSYTQGGSTDTQYF. The CDR3 DNA follows: TGCGCCAGCAGCTACACCCAGGGGGGGAGCACAGATACGCAGTATTTT.

This clonotype was seen many times. V and J are TRBV6-5 and TRBJ2-7, with 7 bases identical to TRBD1. Looked up from germline, CDR1 is MNHEY and CDR2 is SVGAGI. Trimming cost V 6 bases and J 5 bases; bases outside gene matches: 13. CDR3 size: 15 residues. Here the CDR3 DNA reads TGTGCCAGCAGAACCGAGACAGGGTCTTTCAACGAGCAGTACTTC. Translated: CASRTETGSFNEQYF.

This clonotype was observed many times. The chain combines TRBV5-1 with TRBJ1-5; weak D call: TRBD1 (6 bases). Germline V gene lookup returns CDR1 SGHRS and CDR2 YFSETQ. With 1 base removed from V and 7 bases from J, the gap between germline ends came to 15 bases. The CDR3 is 15 amino acids. The CDR3 reads CASSLLGGLRQPQHF. CDR3 DNA: TGCGCCAGCAGCTTGTTGGGGGGGCTCAGGCAGCCCCAGCATTTT.

This clonotype has a count of ten or more. The chain joins TRBV20-1 to TRBJ1-2; possibly TRBD1 for D (5 bases). The ends were cut back, 6 bases at V and 3 bases at J, with 14 bases in the middle. This CDR3 region has 13 residues. CDR1 is DFQATT and CDR2 is SNEGSKA in the germline V gene (reference sequence). CDR3 region: CSAPTGVDYGYTF. CDR3 nucleotide sequence: TGCAGTGCCCCCACGGGGGTTGACTATGGCTACACCTTC.

This clonotype was counted many times. The chain has TRBV3-1 and TRBJ2-2; D may be TRBD1 (5 bases). The CDR3 loop spans 16 amino acids. V was pared by 2 bases and J by 3 bases, with 13 bases between. Looked up from germline, CDR1 is LGHDT and CDR2 is YNNKEL (reference sequence). For the CDR3, the DNA is TGTGCCAGCAGCCAACCCCAAGGACAACACACCGGGGAGCTGTTTTTT. It codes for CASSQPQGQHTGELFF.

This clonotype appeared many times. The J gene is TRBJ1-2, the V gene TRBV6-5; no definite D call. The germline gives CDR1 MNHEY, CDR2 SVGAGI. With 6 bases removed from V and 4 bases from J, the gap between germline ends came to 12 bases. There are 13 residues in the CDR3. The CDR3 region has the DNA TGTGCCAGCAGCCCCGGACCTATCTATGGCTACACCTTC. It codes for CASSPGPIYGYTF.

This clonotype was seen more than once but under ten times. V usage is TRBV28 and J usage is TRBJ2-7; D not resolved. The CDR3 spans 14 residues. The germline V gene has CDR1 MDHEN and CDR2 SYDVKM. V was trimmed by 2 bases and J by 6 bases, leaving 14 bases between them. CDR3 sequence reads: CASSLPRAPLEQYF. The CDR3 DNA reads as TGTGCCAGCAGTTTACCCCGGGCCCCCCTCGAGCAGTACTTC. Supplemented by reference TRBV28 and TRBJ2-7, the full variable domain reads DVKVTQSSRYLVKRTGEKVFLECVQDMDHENMFWYRQDPGLGLRLIYFSYDVKMKEKGDIPEGYSVSREKKERFSLILESASTNQTSMYLCASSLPRAPLEQYFGPGTRLTVT.

This clonotype was counted at least ten times. This chain uses TRBV12-3 or TRBV12-4 with TRBJ2-7, with D perhaps TRBD1 (5 bases). The CDR3 has 14 amino acids. V lost 3 bases and J lost 2, with 11 bases in between. The CDR3 is CASSFQGLAYEQYF. In nucleotides, the CDR3 is TGTGCCAGCAGTTTCCAGGGTTTGGCCTACGAGCAGTACTTC.

This clonotype was recorded many times. J is TRBJ2-7 and V is TRBV3-1; possible D gene TRBD2, 5 bases. The germline V gene encodes CDR1 LGHDT and CDR2 YNNKEL (reference sequence). Trimming pared 0 bases from V and 3 bases from J, leaving 9 bases between. The CDR3 contains 14 residues. The CDR3: CASSQEETSYEQYF. In DNA, the CDR3 is TGTGCCAGCAGCCAAGAGGAAACTAGCTACGAGCAGTACTTC.

This clonotype came up many times. The chain is built from TRBV24-1 and TRBJ2-5; D is possibly TRBD1 (6 bases). The CDR3 length is 15 residues. The germline V gene encodes CDR1 KGHDR and CDR2 SFDVKD. Trimming cost V 4 bases and J 0 bases, with 11 bases left between them. Here the CDR3 reads CATSDPDRDQETQYF. DNA for the CDR3: TGTGCCACCAGTGACCCGGACAGAGACCAAGAGACCCAGTACTTC.

This clonotype was seen only once. At one end, the junction sequence differs from germline, possibly due to a read error. The chain joins TRBV7-8 to TRBJ1-1; tentative D call: TRBD1 (6 bases). Looked up from germline, CDR1 is SGHVS and CDR2 is FQNEAQ. The CDR3 consists of 15 residues. Here the CDR3 reads CASRRGGGSGGVSDF. CDR3 sequence (DNA): TGTGCCAGCAGAAGGGGGGGGGGCTCCGGTGGGGTTTCGGACTTT.

This clonotype was seen at least ten times. The chain is built from TRBV12-3 or TRBV12-4 and TRBJ1-2; D is unclear. The CDR3 sequence is 13 residues long. V was clipped by 1 base and J by 2 bases, with 5 bases between them. This CDR3 is CASSLVGNYGYTF. The CDR3 DNA reads TGTGCCAGCAGTTTAGTCGGGAACTATGGCTACACCTTC.

This clonotype was detected many times. This chain connects TRBV7-6 to TRBJ2-5; maybe TRBD1 (5 bases). The CDR3 sequence is 15 residues long. V lost 3 bases and J 1 base, leaving 12 bases between the germline ends. Germline V gives CDR1 SGHVS, CDR2 FNYEAQ. CDR3 DNA sequence: TGTGCCAGCAGCTTGTTTGGGGCTACCCAAGAGACCCAGTACTTC. Translation: CASSLFGATQETQYF.

This clonotype was recorded at least ten times. The rearrangement joins TRBV29-1 to TRBJ2-7; D is perhaps TRBD1 (6 bases). Germline CDR1 and CDR2: SQVTM and ANQGSEA. The CDR3 is 13 residues long. Trimming took off 3 bases at V and 6 bases at J, with 15 bases between the two ends. The CDR3 DNA reads TGCAGCGTTGAGGGGCAGGGGTCGACCGAGCAGTACTTC. The encoded protein is CSVEGQGSTEQYF.

To note about this clonotype: A read error is possible here, since a much larger clone lies one base away. The V and J genes are TRBV3-1 and TRBJ2-7; D is uncertain. The ends were cut back, 2 bases at V and 3 bases at J, with 8 bases in the middle. From germline, CDR1 is LGHDT and CDR2 YNNKEL (reference sequence). The CDR3 is 13 amino acids. The DNA for the CDR3 is TGTGCCAGCAGCCAACTCCAAGTCTACGAGCAGTACTTC. Translating it yields CASSQLQVYEQYF.

The sample holds a few counts of this clonotype. The chain joins TRBV7-2 to TRBJ1-4, with 10 bases fitting TRBD1. CDR1 is SGHTA, CDR2 FQGNSA, per germline. V lost 0 bases to trimming and J lost 8 bases; unmatched junction nucleotides: 3. The CDR3 extends over 15 amino acids. DNA for the CDR3: TGTGCCAGCAGCTTAGCAGGGACAGGGGACGAAAAACTGTTTTTT. It encodes CASSLAGTGDEKLFF.

In the case of this clonotype: A much more abundant neighbour one base away suggests this may be a read error. V and J are TRBV28 and TRBJ1-1; 7 bases align to TRBD1. The junction had 13 bases not matched to a gene; V was cut back by 5 bases and J by 4 bases. Per germline, CDR1 MDHEN and CDR2 SYDVKM. This CDR3 is 16 amino acids long. CDR3 in amino acids: CASSHDYRGVVTEAFF. The CDR3 coding sequence is TGTGCCAGCAGTCACGACTACAGGGGTGTCGTCACTGAAGCTTTCTTT.

The chain has TRBV3-1 and TRBJ2-2; D is possibly TRBD1 or TRBD2 (5 bases each). Germline CDR1 and CDR2: LGHDT and YNNKEL (reference sequence). Trimming pared 1 base from V and 4 bases from J, leaving 13 bases between. This CDR3 has 16 amino acids. The CDR3 is CASSQVGTAPTGELFF. CDR3 bases: TGTGCCAGCAGCCAAGTCGGGACCGCGCCCACCGGGGAGCTGTTTTTT. Full variable domain (missing parts from reference TRBV3-1 and TRBJ2-2): DTAVSQTPKYLVTQMGNDKSIKCEQNLGHDTMYWYKQDSKKFLKIMFSYNNKELIINETVPNRFSPKSPDKAHLNLHINSLELGDSAVYFCASSQVGTAPTGELFFGEGSRLTVL.